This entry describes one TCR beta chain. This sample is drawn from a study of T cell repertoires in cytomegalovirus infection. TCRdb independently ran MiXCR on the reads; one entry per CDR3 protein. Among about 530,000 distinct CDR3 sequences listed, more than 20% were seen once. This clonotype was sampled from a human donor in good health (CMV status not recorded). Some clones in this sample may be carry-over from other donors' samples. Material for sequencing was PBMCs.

In nucleotides, the CDR3 is TGTGCCAGCAGCTTTCAGTGGAACACTGAAGCTTTCTTT. Translated, it gives CASSFQWNTEAFF. This chain joins TRBV7-4 and TRBJ1-1; D unclear. The CDR3 contains 13 residues. V gave up 3 bases and J gave up 1 base, with 6 bases separating them. CDR1 is SGHVT and CDR2 is SQSDAQ in the germline V gene.